Described below is a single T cell receptor beta chain sequence and its context. Its antigen is currently unknown. V was cut by 4 bases and J by 2 bases, with 9 bases left in between. The germline V gene encodes CDR1 MNHEY and CDR2 SVGAGI. The CDR3 length is 14 residues. These data come from a study of T cells in Graves' hyperthyroidism and ophthalmopathy. Whole-study results and caveats: The authors' 13 V-J model separated ophthalmopathy from stable hyperthyroidism.

Amplified regions were TCR beta CDR3 sequences from RNA transcripts. The HTBI set primed first-round TCR CDR3 RT-PCR. One entry per CDR3 protein results from TCRdb running MiXCR on the multiplex PCR reads. The sample yields about 700,000 distinct CDR3 sequences, approximately 14% seen once. This receptor was obtained from a woman aged 18-30 years with Graves' hyperthyroidism. The chain uses TRBV6-5 and TRBJ1-5; D gene ambiguous. Sequences were obtained from blood. CDR3 sequence (DNA): TGTGCCAGCAGTTCTCCGCAGGGCAATCAGCCCCAGCATTTT. Amino acid sequence: CASSSPQGNQPQHF.